This record covers a single T cell receptor beta chain. V gave up 5 bases and J gave up 8 bases; unmatched junction bases: 7. Germline CDR1 and CDR2: SGHVS and FNYEAQ. The length of the CDR3 is 13 residues. The record originates from a study of radiotherapy plus CTLA-4 blockade in lung cancer. Assay: immunoSEQ multiplex PCR; the TCRdb copy retains only in-frame clones and omits some. The sample has 25,000 to 40,000 clones; about 70% are singletons. The V and J genes are TRBV7-6 and TRBJ1-2; 8 nucleotides line up with TRBD1. Sample: peripheral blood, taken from a patient treated with radiotherapy plus ipilimumab. This clonotype was obtained from a human donor with non-small cell lung cancer whose response to radiotherapy plus ipilimumab could not be evaluated. CDR3 sequence (DNA): TGTGCCAGCAGCCTAACAGGGGGGCGGGGCTACACCTTC. Protein sequence: CASSLTGGRGYTF.